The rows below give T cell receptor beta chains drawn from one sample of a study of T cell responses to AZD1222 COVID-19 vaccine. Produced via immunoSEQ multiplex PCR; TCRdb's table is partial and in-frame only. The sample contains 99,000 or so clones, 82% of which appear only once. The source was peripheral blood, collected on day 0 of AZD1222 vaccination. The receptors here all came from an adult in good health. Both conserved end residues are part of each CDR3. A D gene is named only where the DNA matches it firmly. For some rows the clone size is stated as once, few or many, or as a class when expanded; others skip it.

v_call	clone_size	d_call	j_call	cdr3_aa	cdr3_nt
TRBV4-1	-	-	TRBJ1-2	CASSQGMGYNYGYTF	TGCGCCAGCAGCCAAGGGATGGGGTATAACTATGGCTACACCTTC
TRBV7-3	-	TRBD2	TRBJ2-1	CASSLMTSGEDNEQFF	TGTGCCAGCAGCTTAATGACTAGCGGGGAGGACAATGAGCAGTTCTTC
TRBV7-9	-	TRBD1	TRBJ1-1	CASSWTGGNTEAFF	TGTGCCAGCAGCTGGACAGGGGGTAACACTGAAGCTTTCTTT
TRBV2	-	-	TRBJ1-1	CASSVGSNTEAFF	TGTGCCAGCAGTGTCGGTTCGAACACTGAAGCTTTCTTT
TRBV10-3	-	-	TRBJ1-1	CAISEVSGRGHTEAFF	TGTGCCATCAGTGAGGTTAGCGGCAGGGGTCACACTGAAGCTTTCTTT
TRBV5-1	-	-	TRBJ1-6	CASSFIGTSSYNSPLHF	TGCGCCAGCAGCTTTATCGGGACGAGCTCCTATAATTCACCCCTCCACTTT
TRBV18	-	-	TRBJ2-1	CASSLAGGTHSEQFF	TGTGCCAGCTCACTGGCAGGGGGGACCCACTCTGAGCAGTTCTTC
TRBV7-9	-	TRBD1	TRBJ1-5	CASSPPGQAQPQHF	TGTGCCAGCAGCCCACCCGGACAGGCCCAGCCCCAGCATTTT
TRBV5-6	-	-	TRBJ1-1	CASSLMGAATPTEAFF	TGTGCCAGCAGCTTGATGGGGGCCGCTACCCCCACTGAAGCTTTCTTT
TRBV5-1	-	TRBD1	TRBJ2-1	CASSPGTGGAGEQFF	TGCGCCAGCAGCCCCGGGACAGGGGGCGCAGGAGAGCAGTTCTTC
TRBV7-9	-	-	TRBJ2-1	CASSPSFDNEQFF	TGTGCCAGCAGCCCGTCCTTTGATAATGAGCAGTTCTTC
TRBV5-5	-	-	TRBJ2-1	CASSSGPDNEQFF	TGTGCCAGCAGCTCGGGCCCAGACAATGAGCAGTTCTTC
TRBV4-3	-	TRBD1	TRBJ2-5	CASSQELQGASETQYF	TGCGCCAGCAGCCAAGAATTACAGGGGGCATCGGAGACCCAGTACTTC
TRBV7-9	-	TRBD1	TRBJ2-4	CASGSGGYIQYF	TGTGCCAGCGGTTCAGGGGGCTACATTCAGTACTTC
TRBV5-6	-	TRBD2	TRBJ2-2	CASSLTAGANTGELFF	TGTGCCAGCAGCTTGACAGCGGGGGCTAACACCGGGGAGCTGTTTTTT
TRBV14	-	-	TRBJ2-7	CASSPSNSYEQYF	TGTGCCAGCAGCCCCTCGAACTCCTACGAGCAGTACTTC
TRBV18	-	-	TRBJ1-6	CASSPLGAYNSPLHF	TGTGCCAGCTCACCTTTGGGGGCCTATAATTCACCCCTCCACTTT
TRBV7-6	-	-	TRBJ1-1	CASSLGQFGGEAFF	TGTGCCAGCAGCTTAGGGCAGTTTGGGGGTGAAGCTTTCTTT
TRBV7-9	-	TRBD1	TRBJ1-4	CASSTRTGRGGNEKLFF	TGTGCCAGCAGCACCCGGACAGGCCGCGGAGGAAATGAAAAACTGTTTTTT
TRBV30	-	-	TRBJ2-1	CAWTAHNEQFF	TGTGCCTGGACCGCCCACAATGAGCAGTTCTTC
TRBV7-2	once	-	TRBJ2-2	CASSLDRGELFF	TGTGCCAGCAGCTTAGACCGCGGGGAGCTGTTTTTT
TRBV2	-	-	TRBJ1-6	CASSVLPLGVGVVNSPLHF	TGTGCCAGCAGTGTCCTGCCCTTAGGTGTGGGCGTCGTTAATTCACCCCTCCACTTT
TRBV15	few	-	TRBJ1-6	CATSRDGQNNSPLHF	TGTGCCACCAGCAGAGATGGGCAGAATAATTCACCCCTCCACTTT
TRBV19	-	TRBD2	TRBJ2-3	CASSIPGGATDTQYF	TGTGCCAGTAGTATCCCCGGGGGGGCCACAGATACGCAGTATTTT
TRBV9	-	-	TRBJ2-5	CASSVGRGREETQYF	TGTGCCAGCAGCGTAGGAAGGGGGCGGGAGGAGACCCAGTACTTC
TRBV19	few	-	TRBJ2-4	CASSMGHYKNIQYF	TGTGCCAGTAGTATGGGCCACTACAAAAACATTCAGTACTTC
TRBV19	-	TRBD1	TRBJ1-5	CASSAITGTGDQPQHF	TGTGCCAGTAGTGCGATAACCGGGACAGGGGATCAGCCCCAGCATTTT
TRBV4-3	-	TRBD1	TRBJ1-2	CASSSQDRAGYTF	TGCGCCAGCAGCTCTCAAGACAGGGCTGGCTACACCTTC
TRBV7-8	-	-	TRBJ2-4	CASTDGKIAKNIQYF	TGTGCCAGCACCGACGGGAAGATAGCCAAAAACATTCAGTACTTC
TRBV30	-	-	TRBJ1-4	CAWSVNLGEKLFF	TGTGCCTGGAGTGTAAACCTTGGTGAAAAACTGTTTTTT
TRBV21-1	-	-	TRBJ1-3	CASSKATHYLGAAGNTIYF	TGTGCCAGCAGCAAAGCTACCCATTACCTAGGGGCAGCGGGAAACACCATATATTTT
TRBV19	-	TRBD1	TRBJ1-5	CASKRAGGGNQPQHF	TGTGCCAGTAAAAGGGCAGGGGGGGGAAATCAGCCCCAGCATTTT
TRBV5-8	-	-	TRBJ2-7	CASSFSGREEQYF	TGTGCCAGCAGCTTTTCCGGGCGGGAAGAGCAGTACTTC
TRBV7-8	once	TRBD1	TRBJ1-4	CASSLYTGANEKLFF	TGTGCCAGCAGCTTATATACAGGGGCGAATGAAAAACTGTTTTTT
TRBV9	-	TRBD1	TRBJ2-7	CASSPGQGATYEQYF	TGTGCCAGCAGCCCGGGACAGGGGGCGACCTACGAGCAGTACTTC
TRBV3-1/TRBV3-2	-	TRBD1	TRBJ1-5	CASSQWTGPNQPQHF	TGTGCCAGCAGCCAGTGGACAGGGCCCAATCAGCCCCAGCATTTT
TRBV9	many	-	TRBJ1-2	CASTVTPQALNYGYTF	TGTGCCAGCACCGTTACACCTCAGGCCCTTAACTATGGCTACACCTTC
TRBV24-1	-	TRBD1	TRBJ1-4	CATIRQGHNEKLFF	TGTGCCACAATTCGACAGGGCCATAATGAAAAACTGTTTTTT
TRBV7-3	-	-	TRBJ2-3	CASSLASTDTQYF	TGTGCCAGCAGCTTAGCGAGCACAGATACGCAGTATTTT
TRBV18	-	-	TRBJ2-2	CASSPLRDGELFF	TGTGCCAGCTCACCACTTAGGGACGGGGAGCTGTTTTTT
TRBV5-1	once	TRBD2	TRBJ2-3	CASSFLAGGTSTDTQYF	TGCGCCAGCAGCTTCCTAGCGGGGGGGACTAGCACAGATACGCAGTATTTT
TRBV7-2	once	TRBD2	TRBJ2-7	CASSLAGGWAEQYF	TGTGCCAGCAGCTTAGCGGGGGGGTGGGCCGAGCAGTACTTC
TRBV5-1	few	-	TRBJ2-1	CASSSLGGNEQFF	TGCGCCAGCAGCTCCCTAGGTGGGAATGAGCAGTTCTTC
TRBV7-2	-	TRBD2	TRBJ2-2	CASSPRGARTGELFF	TGTGCCAGCAGCCCGCGGGGGGCCAGAACCGGGGAGCTGTTTTTT
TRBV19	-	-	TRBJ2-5	CASSSGLETQYF	TGTGCCAGTAGTTCGGGACTTGAGACCCAGTACTTC
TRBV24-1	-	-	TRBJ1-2	CATSDRGRSYGYTF	TGTGCCACCAGTGATCGAGGGCGTTCGTATGGCTACACCTTC
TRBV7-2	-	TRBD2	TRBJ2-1	CASSLLAAIYNEQFF	TGTGCCAGCAGCTTACTAGCGGCGATCTACAATGAGCAGTTCTTC
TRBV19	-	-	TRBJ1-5	CASSSSMTGLYSNQPQHF	TGTGCCAGTAGTTCTAGTATGACAGGACTTTATAGCAATCAGCCCCAGCATTTT
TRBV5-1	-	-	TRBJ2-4	CASSLVMGQKNIQYF	TGCGCCAGCAGCTTGGTGATGGGGCAGAAAAACATTCAGTACTTC
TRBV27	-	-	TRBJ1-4	CASSPGEGQIEKLFF	TGTGCCAGCAGCCCGGGGGAGGGTCAAATTGAAAAACTGTTTTTT
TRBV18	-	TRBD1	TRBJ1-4	CASSPQGETNEKLFF	TGTGCCAGCTCACCTCAGGGGGAAACTAATGAAAAACTGTTTTTT
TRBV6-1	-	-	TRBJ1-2	CASSEVQNYGYTF	TGTGCCAGCAGTGAGGTACAGAACTATGGCTACACCTTC
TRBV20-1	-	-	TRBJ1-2	CSASNDNYGYTF	TGCAGTGCTAGTAACGACAACTATGGCTACACCTTC
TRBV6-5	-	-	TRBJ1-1	CASSYEGPGTEAFF	TGTGCCAGCAGTTACGAGGGGCCCGGCACTGAAGCTTTCTTT
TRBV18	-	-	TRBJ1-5	CASSPDFSNQPQHF	TGTGCCAGCTCACCAGATTTCAGCAATCAGCCCCAGCATTTT
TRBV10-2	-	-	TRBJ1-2	CASSEGYGYTF	TGCGCCAGCAGTGAGGGATATGGCTACACCTTC
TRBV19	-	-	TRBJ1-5	CASSPSRQVGNQPQHF	TGTGCCAGTAGTCCATCTCGACAGGTTGGCAATCAGCCCCAGCATTTT
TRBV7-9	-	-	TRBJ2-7	CASRNRVHEQYF	TGTGCCAGCAGGAACAGGGTCCACGAGCAGTACTTC
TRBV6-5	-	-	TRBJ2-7	CASTSPGASSYEQYF	TGTGCCAGCACCTCTCCGGGTGCCAGCTCCTACGAGCAGTACTTC